This TCR beta chain was found in a study of T cells in tumors after PD-1 blockade. The germline V gene has CDR1 MNHEY and CDR2 SVGAGI. CDR3 size: 15 residues. The V gene lost 11 bases and the J gene lost 0 bases, with 17 bases spanning the gap. Tumor or blood genomic DNA was sequenced, with inputs of roughly 550 ng to 6,500 ng. Findings of the study overall: Blood contained approximately 43% of the tumor's TCR clonotypes.

TCRdb's copy holds only in-frame clones and misses some; the assay was immunoSEQ multiplex PCR. The sample contains roughly 48,000 clones, approximately 81% of which appear only once. About this clone itself: Its antigen is as yet unknown.

The sequence was collected from a human donor with basal cell carcinoma. The starting material was PBMCs, obtained before anti-PD-1 treatment. The rearrangement uses TRBV6-5 and TRBJ1-5; D may be TRBD1 (6 bases). CDR3: CAALTGFFSNQPQHF. The CDR3 nucleotides are TGTGCCGCGCTAACAGGGTTTTTTAGCAATCAGCCCCAGCATTTT.